A single TCR beta chain is shown here with its context. Antigen: not known. The DNA ends 3 residues before the CDR3 does, and the rest of the CDR3 is filled in from the germline J gene. This sample is part of a study of T cells in women clearing cervical HPV infection. On the study more broadly: Cases' blood sampling followed lesion detection by median about 150 days (90 to 200). Notes on the study in general: Associations may precede or follow infection; HPV-specific or memory T cells were not isolated. Combining TCR richness with V gene abundances gave approximately 0.84 AUC. TRBV6-7 abundance was lower in cases than controls (around 0.1% versus 0.15%).

Germline V CDR1 and CDR2: KGHDR, SFDVKD. The CDR3 contains 18 residues. V gave up 3 bases and J gave up 6 bases; unmatched junction bases: 14. Measured with immunoSEQ multiplex PCR; TCRdb has only the in-frame clones, and not every one. This table holds roughly 35,000 clones. The chain recombines TRBV24-1 with TRBJ1-5; 9 bases are a match to TRBD1. This TCR was sampled from a woman between 18 and 69 years old with a cervical HPV16 infection that either progressed to CIN3+ or cleared (not recorded which). Sequenced input: blood buffy coat. CDR3 protein: CATSDPQGARGSGQPQHF. The sequenced part of the CDR3 DNA is TGTGCCACCAGTGATCCACAGGGGGCGAGAGGTTCGGGTCAGCCC.